These T cell receptor beta chains were read from a single sample in a study of shared clonotypes between healthy human individuals. TCRdb keeps only in-frame clones here, not all; method: immunoSEQ multiplex PCR. The table has about 1 million clones, 75% seen once; the top ten hold about 1.5%. Specimen: memory CD4+ T cells sorted from blood. All receptors derive from a man between 18 and 35 years old in good health. Both conserved end residues are part of each CDR3. A D gene is named only where the DNA matches it firmly. Where a row states a size, it is once, few, many or the class of an expanded clone; other rows omit it.

size: .; V: TRBV18; D: .; J: TRBJ1-3; CDR3: CASSPVGLSSGNTIYF; DNA: TGTGCCAGCTCACCCGTCGGGTTAAGCTCTGGAAACACCATATATTTT
size: few; V: TRBV7-7; D: .; J: TRBJ2-3; CDR3: CASSRHPTDTQYF; DNA: TGTGCTAGCAGCCGACACCCAACAGATACGCAGTATTTT
size: .; V: TRBV18; D: TRBD1; J: TRBJ1-4; CDR3: CASSPLQGQATNEKLFF; DNA: TGTGCCAGCTCACCACTACAGGGGCAGGCAACTAATGAAAAACTGTTTTTT
size: .; V: TRBV30; D: .; J: TRBJ2-1; CDR3: CAWRGGGVLYNEQFF; DNA: TGTGCCTGGAGAGGTGGGGGTGTACTTTACAATGAGCAGTTCTTC
size: .; V: TRBV2; D: .; J: TRBJ2-5; CDR3: CASSSGRGAQETQYF; DNA: TGTGCCAGCAGTTCTGGTCGCGGGGCCCAAGAGACCCAGTACTTC
size: .; V: TRBV5-1; D: .; J: TRBJ1-6; CDR3: CASSQTGFNSPLHF; DNA: TGCGCCAGCAGCCAAACAGGCTTTAATTCACCCCTCCACTTT
size: once; V: TRBV9; D: .; J: TRBJ2-1; CDR3: CASSVMGGNSYNEQFF; DNA: TGTGCCAGCAGCGTAATGGGGGGTAACTCCTACAATGAGCAGTTCTTC
size: .; V: TRBV2; D: TRBD2; J: TRBJ2-3; CDR3: CASGNVLAGGPDTQYF; DNA: TGTGCCAGCGGGAACGTACTAGCGGGGGGCCCAGATACGCAGTATTTT
size: .; V: TRBV2; D: TRBD1; J: TRBJ2-7; CDR3: CASGQGPFEQYF; DNA: TGTGCCAGCGGACAGGGGCCCTTCGAGCAGTACTTC
size: .; V: TRBV12-5; D: .; J: TRBJ2-7; CDR3: CASGLWGLGDEQYF; DNA: TGTGCTAGTGGTTTGTGGGGACTCGGCGACGAGCAGTACTTC
size: once; V: TRBV11-2; D: .; J: TRBJ2-7; CDR3: CASYLARGGEQYF; DNA: TGTGCCAGCTACCTCGCCCGGGGTGGAGAGCAGTACTTC
size: .; V: TRBV7-2; D: .; J: TRBJ1-2; CDR3: CASSLNAGDYGYTF; DNA: TGTGCCAGCAGCTTAAACGCCGGGGACTATGGCTACACCTTC
size: .; V: TRBV19; D: .; J: TRBJ2-7; CDR3: CASSAGQYEQYF; DNA: TGTGCCAGTAGTGCGGGACAGTACGAGCAGTACTTC
size: few; V: TRBV5-1; D: .; J: TRBJ2-7; CDR3: CASSLGGYLPPRDYEQYF; DNA: TGCGCCAGCAGCTTGGGAGGTTATTTACCGCCTCGGGACTACGAGCAGTACTTC
size: .; V: TRBV19; D: TRBD1; J: TRBJ1-2; CDR3: CASSPRIAGQGNYGYTF; DNA: TGTGCCAGTAGCCCGAGGATAGCAGGACAGGGGAACTATGGCTACACCTTC
size: few; V: TRBV7-2; D: .; J: TRBJ2-5; CDR3: CASSPYTGQETQYF; DNA: TGTGCCAGCAGCCCTTATACGGGGCAAGAGACCCAGTACTTC
size: .; V: TRBV28; D: TRBD1; J: TRBJ1-5; CDR3: CASSSGTGEQPQHF; DNA: TGTGCCAGCAGTTCCGGGACAGGTGAACAGCCCCAGCATTTT
size: .; V: TRBV7-9; D: .; J: TRBJ2-7; CDR3: CASSSPFGVSGGTEQYF; DNA: TGTGCCAGCAGCTCCCCATTTGGGGTTAGCGGAGGGACCGAGCAGTACTTC
size: .; V: TRBV9; D: .; J: TRBJ2-5; CDR3: CASSVEWGLETQYF; DNA: TGTGCCAGCAGCGTAGAGTGGGGGCTTGAGACCCAGTACTTC
size: .; V: TRBV7-6; D: .; J: TRBJ2-5; CDR3: CASSTRSGQGVGETQYF; DNA: TGTGCCAGCAGCACCCGAAGCGGGCAGGGTGTTGGAGAGACCCAGTACTTC
size: .; V: TRBV11-3; D: .; J: TRBJ2-2; CDR3: CASSSLPLTGELFF; DNA: TGTGCCAGCAGCTCACTCCCTCTTACCGGGGAGCTGTTTTTT
size: .; V: TRBV6-1; D: .; J: TRBJ1-2; CDR3: CASSEGRVPNYGYTF; DNA: TGTGCCAGCAGTGAGGGCAGAGTACCTAACTATGGCTACACCTTC
size: .; V: TRBV6-5; D: .; J: TRBJ1-6; CDR3: CASSYSITGSSPLHF; DNA: TGTGCCAGCAGTTACTCGATTACAGGGAGTTCACCCCTCCACTTT
size: .; V: TRBV30; D: TRBD2; J: TRBJ2-7; CDR3: CAWSVGGYEQYF; DNA: TGTGCCTGGAGTGTGGGGGGGTACGAGCAGTACTTC
size: .; V: TRBV7-2; D: TRBD2; J: TRBJ2-2; CDR3: CASSPLPSGNTGELFF; DNA: TGTGCCAGCAGCCCGCTCCCTAGCGGGAACACCGGGGAGCTGTTTTTT
size: .; V: TRBV5-6; D: .; J: TRBJ2-3; CDR3: CASSLLEFFGTDTQYF; DNA: TGTGCCAGCAGCTTGTTGGAGTTCTTTGGCACAGATACGCAGTATTTT
size: .; V: TRBV5-1; D: TRBD1; J: TRBJ1-4; CDR3: CASRQQGTNEKLFF; DNA: TGCGCCAGCAGACAACAGGGGACTAATGAAAAACTGTTTTTT
size: few; V: TRBV2; D: .; J: TRBJ1-2; CDR3: CASSEWDSADYGYTF; DNA: TGTGCCAGCAGCGAATGGGACTCGGCGGACTATGGCTACACCTTC
size: few; V: TRBV30; D: .; J: TRBJ1-2; CDR3: CAWSPRGSSQAGYTF; DNA: TGTGCCTGGAGTCCCCGGGGCAGCTCCCAGGCCGGCTACACCTTC
size: .; V: TRBV6-1; D: .; J: TRBJ1-1; CDR3: CASGIGLNTEAFF; DNA: TGTGCCAGCGGGATCGGATTGAACACTGAAGCTTTCTTT
size: many; V: TRBV19; D: .; J: TRBJ1-6; CDR3: CASSMTRGNSPLHF; DNA: TGTGCCAGTAGTATGACGAGGGGGAATTCACCCCTCCACTTT
size: once; V: TRBV12-5; D: TRBD1; J: TRBJ2-2; CDR3: CASGLGQGYHGELFF; DNA: TGTGCTAGTGGTTTGGGACAGGGATATCACGGGGAGCTGTTTTTT
size: .; V: TRBV6-1; D: .; J: TRBJ2-1; CDR3: CASTETGSSYNEQFF; DNA: TGTGCCAGCACCGAAACAGGGAGCTCCTACAATGAGCAGTTCTTC
size: .; V: TRBV15; D: .; J: TRBJ2-7; CDR3: CATSRDRPGTSYEQYF; DNA: TGTGCCACCAGCAGAGATCGTCCAGGGACCTCCTACGAGCAGTACTTC
size: once; V: TRBV5-1; D: .; J: TRBJ1-1; CDR3: CASSPRLMNTEAFF; DNA: TGCGCCAGCAGCCCGAGACTCATGAACACTGAAGCTTTCTTT
size: .; V: TRBV19; D: .; J: TRBJ2-7; CDR3: CASSMATEQYF; DNA: TGTGCCAGTAGTATGGCGACGGAGCAGTACTTC
size: .; V: TRBV13; D: .; J: TRBJ2-7; CDR3: CASSLMGYEQYF; DNA: TGTGCCAGCAGCTTAATGGGTTACGAGCAGTACTTC
size: .; V: TRBV19; D: .; J: TRBJ1-1; CDR3: CASSIRTANTEAFF; DNA: TGTGCCAGTAGTATCCGGACAGCGAACACTGAAGCTTTCTTT
size: .; V: TRBV2; D: .; J: TRBJ1-1; CDR3: CASTEQPRGNTEAFF; DNA: TGTGCCAGCACCGAGCAACCTAGGGGGAACACTGAAGCTTTCTTT
size: once; V: TRBV18; D: .; J: TRBJ2-7; CDR3: CASSPGGSRDSRNEQYF; DNA: TGTGCCAGCTCACCGGGGGGTTCCCGTGACAGTCGGAACGAGCAGTACTTC
size: once; V: TRBV28; D: .; J: TRBJ1-4; CDR3: CASSSIDEKLFF; DNA: TGTGCCAGCAGTTCGATTGATGAAAAACTGTTTTTT
size: .; V: TRBV5-4; D: TRBD1; J: TRBJ2-2; CDR3: CASSSTGTATGELFF; DNA: TGTGCCAGCAGCTCAACCGGGACAGCCACCGGGGAGCTGTTTTTT
size: .; V: TRBV7-2; D: TRBD1; J: TRBJ2-1; CDR3: CASSLAGTGGYNEQFF; DNA: TGTGCCAGCAGCTTAGCAGGGACAGGGGGTTACAATGAGCAGTTCTTC
size: .; V: TRBV4-3; D: .; J: TRBJ2-1; CDR3: CASSQGLQRYNEQFF; DNA: TGCGCCAGCAGCCAAGGGCTACAACGTTACAATGAGCAGTTCTTC
size: once; V: TRBV11-3; D: .; J: TRBJ2-1; CDR3: CASSPGPSNEQFF; DNA: TGTGCCAGCAGCCCTGGGCCCAGCAATGAGCAGTTCTTC
size: .; V: TRBV5-5; D: .; J: TRBJ1-5; CDR3: CASSLGPPDLNQPQHF; DNA: TGTGCCAGCAGCTTGGGCCCTCCCGACCTCAATCAGCCCCAGCATTTT
size: .; V: TRBV6-1; D: TRBD2; J: TRBJ2-7; CDR3: CASSESGGFGEQYF; DNA: TGTGCCAGCAGTGAATCGGGGGGGTTTGGCGAGCAGTACTTC
size: .; V: TRBV19; D: TRBD2; J: TRBJ2-2; CDR3: CASRTSGGTGELFF; DNA: TGTGCCAGTAGGACTAGCGGGGGCACCGGGGAGCTGTTTTTT
size: .; V: TRBV4-3; D: .; J: TRBJ1-2; CDR3: CASSQDRRGYTF; DNA: TGCGCCAGCAGCCAAGATCGACGTGGCTACACCTTC
size: few; V: TRBV12-5; D: .; J: TRBJ2-1; CDR3: CASGLVNEQFF; DNA: TGTGCTAGTGGTTTGGTAAATGAGCAGTTCTTC
size: .; V: TRBV6-6; D: .; J: TRBJ1-1; CDR3: CASSSHDRLNTEAFF; DNA: TGTGCCAGCAGCTCTCACGACAGGTTGAACACTGAAGCTTTCTTT
size: .; V: TRBV5-4; D: TRBD1; J: TRBJ2-1; CDR3: CASSLINRGTYNEQFF; DNA: TGTGCCAGCAGCTTGATTAACAGGGGCACCTACAATGAGCAGTTCTTC
size: once; V: TRBV7-2; D: TRBD2; J: TRBJ2-1; CDR3: CASSLWVAGDNEQFF; DNA: TGTGCCAGCAGCCTCTGGGTAGCGGGGGACAATGAGCAGTTCTTC
size: few; V: TRBV2; D: .; J: TRBJ1-6; CDR3: CASRSVGSPLHF; DNA: TGTGCCAGCCGGTCCGTGGGTTCACCCCTCCACTTT
size: .; V: TRBV30; D: TRBD2; J: TRBJ2-3; CDR3: CAWRRGGLDDTQYF; DNA: TGTGCCTGGAGACGGGGGGGCCTCGATGATACGCAGTATTTT
size: .; V: TRBV5-1; D: .; J: TRBJ2-7; CDR3: CASSFGGFTYEQYF; DNA: TGCGCCAGCAGCTTTGGAGGGTTTACCTACGAGCAGTACTTC
size: .; V: TRBV10-3; D: .; J: TRBJ1-1; CDR3: CAISEGRGTEAFF; DNA: TGTGCCATCAGTGAAGGGAGGGGGACTGAAGCTTTCTTT